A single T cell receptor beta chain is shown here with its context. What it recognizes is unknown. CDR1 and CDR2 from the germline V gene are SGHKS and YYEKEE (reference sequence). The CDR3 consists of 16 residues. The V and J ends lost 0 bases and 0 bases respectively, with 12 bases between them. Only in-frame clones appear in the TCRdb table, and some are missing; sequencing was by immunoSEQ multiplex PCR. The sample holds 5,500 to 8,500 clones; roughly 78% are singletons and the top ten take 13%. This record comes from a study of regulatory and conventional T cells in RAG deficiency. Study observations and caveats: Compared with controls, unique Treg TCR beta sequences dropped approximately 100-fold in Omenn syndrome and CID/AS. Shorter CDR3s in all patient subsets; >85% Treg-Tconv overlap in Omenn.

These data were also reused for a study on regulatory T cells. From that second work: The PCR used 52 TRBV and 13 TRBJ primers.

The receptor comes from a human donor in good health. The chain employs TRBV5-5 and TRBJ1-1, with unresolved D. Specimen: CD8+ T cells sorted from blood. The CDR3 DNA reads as TGTGCCAGCAGCTTGGCCGTCTTGTCTTTGAACACTGAAGCTTTCTTT. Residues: CASSLAVLSLNTEAFF.